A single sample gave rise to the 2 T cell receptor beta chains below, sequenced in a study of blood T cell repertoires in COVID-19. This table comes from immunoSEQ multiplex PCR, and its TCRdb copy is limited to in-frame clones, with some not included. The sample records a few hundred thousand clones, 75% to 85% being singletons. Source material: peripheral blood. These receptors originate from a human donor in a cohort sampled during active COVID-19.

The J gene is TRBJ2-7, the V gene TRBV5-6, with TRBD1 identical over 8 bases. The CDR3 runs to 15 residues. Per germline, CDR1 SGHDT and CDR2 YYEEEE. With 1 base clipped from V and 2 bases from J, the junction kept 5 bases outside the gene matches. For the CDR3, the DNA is TGTGCCAGCAGCTTGAAAGGGACAGGACCCTACGAGCAGTACTTC. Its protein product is CASSLKGTGPYEQYF.

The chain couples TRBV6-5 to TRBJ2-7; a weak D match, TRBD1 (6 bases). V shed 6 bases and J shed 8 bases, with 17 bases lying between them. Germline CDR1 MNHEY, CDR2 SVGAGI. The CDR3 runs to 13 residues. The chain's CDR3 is CASRRTVVGKQYF. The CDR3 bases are TGTGCCAGCAGACGGACAGTCGTTGGAAAGCAGTACTTC.